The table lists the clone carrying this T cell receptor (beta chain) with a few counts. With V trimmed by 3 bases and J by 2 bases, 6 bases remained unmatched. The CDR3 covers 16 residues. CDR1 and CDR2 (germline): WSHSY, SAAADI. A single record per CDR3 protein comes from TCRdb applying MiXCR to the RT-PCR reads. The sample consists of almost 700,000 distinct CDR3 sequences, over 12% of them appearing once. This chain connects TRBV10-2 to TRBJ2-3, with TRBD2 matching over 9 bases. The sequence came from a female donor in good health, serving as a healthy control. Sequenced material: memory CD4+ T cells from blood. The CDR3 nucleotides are TGCGCCAGCAGTGAACGTCTAGCGGGACTCACAGATACGCAGTATTTT. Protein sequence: CASSERLAGLTDTQYF.